Listed here are 21 T cell receptor beta chains from one sample, sequenced in a study of glioma-infiltrating T cells. The iRepertoire nested amplicon-rescue multiplex PCR amplified TCR alpha and beta CDR3s from RNA. Using its own MiXCR run on the multiplex PCR reads, TCRdb lists one record per CDR3 protein. Of approximately 120,000 distinct CDR3 sequences in the sample, 20% to 30% were seen once. The sample comprised glioma tissue, nonneoplastic brain tissue, or PBMCs (not recorded which). The receptor set was obtained from a human donor with low-grade glioma or glioblastoma, undergoing nonglioma brain surgery, or in good health (not recorded which).

This clonotype showed up just once. This may be a read error, as it is one base from a much larger clone. The chain carries TRBV2 and TRBJ2-3; D gene uncertain. In germline, CDR1 is SNHLY, CDR2 FYNNEI. This CDR3 is built from 12 residues. Deletions cut 6 bases from V and 6 bases from J, with 10 bases between. As DNA, the CDR3 is TGTGCCAGCAGCCGGTACCAGGATACGCAGTATTTT. Translating it yields CASSRYQDTQYF.

This clonotype was counted a few times. The chain employs TRBV6-4 and TRBJ2-1; D uncertain. Trimming stripped 8 bases from V and 5 bases from J, with 16 bases between. The germline gives CDR1 MRHNA, CDR2 SNTAGT. The CDR3 sequence is 14 residues long. CDR3 loop: CASLLGRHNNEQFF. Here the CDR3 DNA reads TGTGCCAGCCTTCTTGGTCGACACAACAATGAGCAGTTCTTC.

Many counts were recorded for this clonotype. The chain combines TRBV27 with TRBJ2-1, with D possibly being TRBD2 (5 bases). The V and J ends lost 2 bases and 0 bases respectively, with 8 bases between them. Germline assignment: CDR1 MNHEY and CDR2 SMNVEV (reference sequence). This CDR3 contains 15 residues. The CDR3 loop is CASSLDGISYNEQFF. DNA of the CDR3: TGTGCCAGCAGTTTAGACGGGATCTCCTACAATGAGCAGTTCTTC.

About this clonotype itself: One base away lies a much larger clone, so this may be a sequencing read error. This rearrangement joins TRBV5-4 to TRBJ2-1, with D possibly TRBD2 on 5 matching bases. V was cut by 0 bases and J by 10 bases, with 17 bases left in between. The germline V gene encodes CDR1 SGHNT and CDR2 YYREEE (reference sequence). The length of the CDR3 is 15 residues. CDR3 sequence: CASSLVWGASYEQFF. CDR3 nucleotide sequence: TGTGCCAGCAGCTTGGTCTGGGGAGCAAGCTACGAGCAGTTCTTC.

This clonotype came up many times. The chain is built from TRBV2 and TRBJ1-2; D call uncertain. CDR1 is SNHLY and CDR2 is FYNNEI in the germline V gene. The CDR3 is 14 amino acids. V shed 7 bases and J shed 2 bases, with 14 bases lying between them. CDR3 bases: TGTGCCAGCACCCGGACTTTCCTAAACTATGGCTACACCTTC. This codes for CASTRTFLNYGYTF.

The sample holds many counts of this clonotype. A read error is possible here, since a much larger clone lies one base away. This chain connects TRBV6-1 to TRBJ1-4; D gene uncertain. Trimming removed 5 bases at V and 5 bases at J, with 15 bases between. Germline loops: CDR1 MNHNS, CDR2 SASEGT. CDR3 length: 15 amino acids. The chain's CDR3 is CASSLESWSNEKLFF. For the CDR3, the DNA is TGTGCCAGCAGTTTAGAGTCGTGGAGCAATGAAAAACTGTTTTTT.

About this clonotype itself: A clone one base away is much larger, so this may be a read error. The chain has TRBV4-1 and TRBJ2-7, with a weak D call TRBD1 (5 bases). Germline V gives CDR1 MGHRA, CDR2 YSYEKL. This CDR3 contains 14 residues. DNA for the CDR3: TGCGACAGCAGCCAAGACGACAGCTCCTACGAGCAGTACTTC. Protein sequence: CDSSQDDSSYEQYF.

This clonotype came up a few times. The chain carries TRBV7-3 and TRBJ2-5; D may be TRBD2 (5 bases). From germline, CDR1 is SGHTA and CDR2 FQGTGA. V dropped 4 bases and J dropped 5 bases, with 17 bases sitting between them. CDR3 size: 15 residues. CDR3 amino acids: CASSSQSTGSETQYF. The CDR3 DNA reads as TGTGCCAGCAGCTCCCAGAGTACGGGAAGCGAGACCCAGTACTTC.

Ten or more counts support this clonotype. The chain couples TRBV29-1 to TRBJ1-2; D is uncertain. The CDR3 runs to 11 residues. The V and J ends lost 7 bases and 1 base respectively, with 7 bases between them. The germline CDR1 and CDR2 sequences are SQVTM and ANQGSEA. As DNA, the CDR3 is TGCAGCGCATTCAGTAACTATGGCTACACCTTC. Protein product: CSAFSNYGYTF.

Details on this clonotype: A much bigger clone sits one base away, suggesting this may be a read error. V is TRBV18 and J is TRBJ2-5, with 7 positions matching TRBD1. Per germline, CDR1 KGHSH and CDR2 LQKENI. Trimming cost V 5 bases and J 4 bases; bases outside gene matches: 7. The CDR3 length is 14 residues. CDR3 region: CASSTDRWPETQYF. As DNA, the CDR3 is TGTGCCAGCTCAACGGACAGGTGGCCAGAGACCCAGTACTTC.

This clonotype was counted ten times or more. The chain is built from TRBV20-1 and TRBJ2-1, with TRBD2 identical over 10 bases. The CDR3 sequence is 16 residues long. Germline V gene lookup returns CDR1 DFQATT and CDR2 SNEGSKA (reference sequence). The junction had 12 bases not matched to a gene; V was cut back by 0 bases and J by 10 bases. The CDR3 loop is CSARDPLAGVRAEQFF. Written as DNA, the CDR3 is TGCAGTGCTAGAGATCCCCTAGCGGGGGTACGAGCCGAGCAGTTCTTC.

V usage is TRBV20-1 and J usage is TRBJ2-7; TRBD2 matches 12 bases. Germline V gene sequence: CDR1 DFQATT, CDR2 SNEGSKA (reference sequence). The junction had 0 bases not matched to a gene; V was cut back by 0 bases and J by 3 bases. The CDR3 spans 14 residues. CDR3 loop: CSARELAGGYEQYF. The CDR3 region has the DNA TGCAGTGCTAGAGAACTAGCGGGGGGCTACGAGCAGTACTTC.

In this sample, this clonotype turned up many times. This sequence joins TRBV5-1 and TRBJ2-7; no clear D. Germline V gene data show CDR1 as SGHRS and CDR2 as YFSETQ. Trimming removed 0 bases at V and 0 bases at J, with 7 bases between. This CDR3 has 14 amino acids. The CDR3 region is CASSLVPISYEQYF. DNA for the CDR3: TGCGCCAGCAGCTTGGTTCCGATCTCCTACGAGCAGTACTTC. The whole variable domain, remainder taken from reference TRBV5-1 and TRBJ2-7, is KAGVTQTPRYLIKTRGQQVTLSCSPISGHRSVSWYQQTPGQGLQFLFEYFSETQRNKGNFPGRFSGRQFSNSRSEMNVSTLELGDSALYLCASSLVPISYEQYFGPGTRLTVT.

A note on this clonotype: No conserved phenylalanine or tryptophan ends this CDR3, so it is likely a read error. Because the CDR3's place on the DNA is in doubt, the DNA is left out and the CDR3 is given as listed by TCRdb. The V call is TRBV2, the J call TRBJ1-2. Counting both end residues, the CDR3 totals 15 amino acids. Germline V gene sequence: CDR1 SNHLY, CDR2 FYNNEI. The CDR3 region is CASPSGRVPKYGGAL.

Of note for this clonotype: With a much larger clone just one base away, this may be a read error. Here the CDR3 reads CASSAPIRIFSQETQYF. CDR3 bases: TGTGCCAGCAGTGCACCCATTCGCATTTTTAGCCAAGAGACCCAGTACTTC. V usage is TRBV6-4 and J usage is TRBJ2-5, with unresolved D. From germline, CDR1 is MRHNA and CDR2 SNTAGT. CDR3 length equals 17 residues. The germline V and J ends were trimmed by 4 bases and 1 base, with 19 bases remaining between them.

The chain recombines TRBV5-4 with TRBJ1-1; TRBD1 might be the D (5 bases). The CDR3 contains 15 residues. CDR1 is SGHNT and CDR2 is YYREEE in the germline V gene (reference sequence). Trimming cost V 3 bases and J 3 bases, with 15 bases left between them. The CDR3 nucleotides are TGTGCCAGCAGCTCTAACCGGGACCTTGACACTGAAGCTTTCTTT. Translation: CASSSNRDLDTEAFF.

This clonotype was detected ten times or more. This chain links TRBV28 with TRBJ1-4, with D uncertain. This CDR3 is built from 13 residues. The germline V gene encodes CDR1 MDHEN and CDR2 SYDVKM. The V gene lost 2 bases and the J gene lost 8 bases, with 9 bases spanning the gap. DNA for the CDR3: TGTGCCAGCAGTTTAGCAGGAAGAGAAAAACTGTTTTTT. It yields the protein CASSLAGREKLFF.

This clonotype came up many times. The rearrangement joins TRBV28 to TRBJ1-2, with 7 bases matching TRBD1. J was trimmed by 4 bases and V by 2 bases; bases with no gene match: 1. This CDR3 comprises 13 residues. Germline-derived CDR1 and CDR2 are MDHEN and SYDVKM. CDR3 protein: CASSLPGGYGYTF. CDR3 DNA: TGTGCCAGCAGTTTACCAGGGGGCTATGGCTACACCTTC.

This clonotype was picked up many times. The chain combines TRBV24-1 with TRBJ1-2; TRBD1 aligns across 8 bases. The V and J ends lost 7 bases and 4 bases, in that order; junction bases with no gene match: 1. This CDR3 spans 12 amino acids. Germline V gene sequence: CDR1 KGHDR, CDR2 SFDVKD. This CDR3 is CATSGQGYGYTF. The CDR3 coding sequence is TGTGCCACCAGCGGACAGGGCTATGGCTACACCTTC.

This clonotype was found many times. The chain joins TRBV29-1 to TRBJ1-4; D is undetermined. Trimming stripped 2 bases from V and 10 bases from J, with 8 bases between. Germline V gives CDR1 SQVTM, CDR2 ANQGSEA. The CDR3 spans 11 residues. CDR3 sequence: CSVERGGKLFF. In DNA form, the CDR3 reads TGCAGCGTTGAACGGGGAGGAAAACTGTTTTTT.

The sample holds many counts of this clonotype. CDR3 loop: CASSLRAGGFYNEQFF. For the CDR3, the DNA is TGTGCCAGCAGCCTTCGGGCGGGGGGGTTCTACAATGAGCAGTTCTTC. This rearrangement joins TRBV6-1 to TRBJ2-1; 9 nucleotides align to TRBD2. The CDR3 has 16 residues. V was clipped by 6 bases and J by 3 bases; unmatched bases: 9. CDR1 and CDR2 from the germline V gene are MNHNS and SASEGT.